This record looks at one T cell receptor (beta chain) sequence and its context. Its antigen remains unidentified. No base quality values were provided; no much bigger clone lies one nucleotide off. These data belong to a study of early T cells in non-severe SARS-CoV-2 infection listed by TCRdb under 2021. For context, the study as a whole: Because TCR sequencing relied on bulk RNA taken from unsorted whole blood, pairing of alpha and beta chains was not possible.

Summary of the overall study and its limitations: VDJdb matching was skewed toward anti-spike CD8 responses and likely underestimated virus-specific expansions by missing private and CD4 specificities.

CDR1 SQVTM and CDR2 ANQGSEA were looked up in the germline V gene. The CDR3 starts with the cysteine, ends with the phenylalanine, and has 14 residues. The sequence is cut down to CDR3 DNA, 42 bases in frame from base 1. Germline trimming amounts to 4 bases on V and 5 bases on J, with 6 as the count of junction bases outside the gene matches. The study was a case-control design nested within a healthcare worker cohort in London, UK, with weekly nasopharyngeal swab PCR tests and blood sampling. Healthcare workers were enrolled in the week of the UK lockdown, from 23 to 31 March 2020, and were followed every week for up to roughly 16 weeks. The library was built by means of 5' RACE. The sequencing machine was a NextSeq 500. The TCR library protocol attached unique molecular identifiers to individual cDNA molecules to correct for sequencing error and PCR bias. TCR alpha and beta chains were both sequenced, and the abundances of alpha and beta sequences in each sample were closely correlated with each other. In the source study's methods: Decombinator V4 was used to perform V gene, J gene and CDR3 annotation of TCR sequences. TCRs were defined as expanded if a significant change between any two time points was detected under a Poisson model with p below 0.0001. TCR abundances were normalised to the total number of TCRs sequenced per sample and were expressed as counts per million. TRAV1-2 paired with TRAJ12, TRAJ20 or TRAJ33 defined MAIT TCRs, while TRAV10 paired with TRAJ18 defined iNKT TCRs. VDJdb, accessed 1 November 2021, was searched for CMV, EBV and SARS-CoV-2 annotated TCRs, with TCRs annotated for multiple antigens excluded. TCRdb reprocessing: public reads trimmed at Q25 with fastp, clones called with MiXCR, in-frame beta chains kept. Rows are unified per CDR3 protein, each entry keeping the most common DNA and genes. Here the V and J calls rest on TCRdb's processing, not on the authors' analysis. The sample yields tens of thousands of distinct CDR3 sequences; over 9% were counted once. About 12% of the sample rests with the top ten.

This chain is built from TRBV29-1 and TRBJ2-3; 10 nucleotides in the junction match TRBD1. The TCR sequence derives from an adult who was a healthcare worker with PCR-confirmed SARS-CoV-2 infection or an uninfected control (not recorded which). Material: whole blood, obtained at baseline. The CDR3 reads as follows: CSVARTGGRDTQYF. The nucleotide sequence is TGCAGCGTTGCCCGGACAGGGGGAAGAGATACGCAGTATTTT.